Presented here are 11 T cell receptor beta chains from one specimen sequenced in a study of CD8 T cells in ankylosing spondylitis. MiXCR was run by TCRdb on the 5' RACE reads, yielding one entry per CDR3 protein. The data show 700,000 to 1,000,000 distinct CDR3 sequences, approximately 10% seen once. These receptors have no known antigen. Study-level points and caveats: Made up of 7 to 9 highly homologous variants, a TCR beta motif appeared characteristic of ankylosing spondylitis blood.

Sequences were obtained from blood, either unsorted or a sorted T cell fraction (not recorded which). The receptor set was obtained from a male donor with ankylosing spondylitis.

This clonotype was found many times. The chain employs TRBV6-2 or TRBV6-3 and TRBJ2-7, with 7 bases aligning to TRBD1. The V segment lost 6 bases and the J segment 5 bases; nucleotides outside the gene matches: 13. Germline V gene lookup returns CDR1 MNHEY and CDR2 SVGEGT. This CDR3 is 15 amino acids long. The CDR3 sequence: CASRAALVTGHEQYF. The CDR3 coding sequence is TGTGCCAGCAGAGCGGCGTTAGTGACAGGGCACGAGCAGTACTTC.

The V and J genes are TRBV18 and TRBJ2-6, with D tentatively TRBD1 (6 bases). Between the trimmed V and J ends, which lost 3 bases and 0 bases, there was a span of 9 bases. Looked up from germline, CDR1 is KGHSH and CDR2 is LQKENI. The CDR3 is 16 residues long. The CDR3 DNA reads as TGTGCCAGCTCACCGTACAGGGCCTCTGGGGCCAACGTCCTGACTTTC. It specifies CASSPYRASGANVLTF. The variable domain in full, with the rest retrieved from reference TRBV18 and TRBJ2-6, is NAGVMQNPRHLVRRRGQEARLRCSPMKGHSHVYWYRQLPEEGLKFMVYLQKENIIDESGMPKERFSAEFPKEGPSILRIQQVVRGDSAAYFCASSPYRASGANVLTFGAGSRLTVL.

This chain links TRBV4-3 with TRBJ2-6; D unclear. V was cut by 3 bases and J by 1 base, with 16 bases left in between. The CDR3 contains 18 residues. Germline lookup yields CDR1 LGHNA and CDR2 YSLEER. CDR3 protein: CASSHLLGVRSGANVLTF. CDR3 bases: TGCGCCAGCAGCCACCTTCTAGGAGTAAGGTCTGGGGCCAACGTCCTGACTTTC.

The chain carries TRBV7-2 and TRBJ2-7; 7 positions match TRBD2. CDR3 length equals 15 residues. J was trimmed by 4 bases and V by 3 bases; bases with no gene match: 9. Germline CDR1 reads SGHTA; CDR2 reads FQGNSA. CDR3 protein: CASSLGLTSIYEQYF. The DNA for the CDR3 is TGTGCCAGCAGCTTGGGACTAACCTCGATATACGAGCAGTACTTC.

This clonotype was picked up a small number of times. The chain carries TRBV6-5 and TRBJ2-7; D tentatively reads TRBD1 or TRBD2 (6 bases each). Trimming stripped 2 bases from V and 5 bases from J, with 16 bases between. The CDR3 runs to 15 residues. Germline CDR1 reads MNHEY; CDR2 reads SVGAGI. CDR3 region: CASSYPDPGADEQYF. As DNA, the CDR3 is TGTGCCAGCAGTTACCCCGATCCGGGGGCCGACGAGCAGTACTTC.

This chain uses TRBV3-1 with TRBJ1-1; 10 nucleotides match TRBD1. The germline V gene encodes CDR1 LGHDT and CDR2 YNNKEL (reference sequence). CDR3 length: 15 amino acids. V was clipped by 3 bases and J by 1 base; unmatched bases: 2. The CDR3 sequence is CASSHWDRGNTEAFF. CDR3 sequence (DNA): TGTGCCAGCAGCCATTGGGACAGGGGGAACACTGAAGCTTTCTTT.

In its sample, this clonotype was seen a few times. The chain employs TRBV7-9 and TRBJ2-3; tentatively, D is TRBD2 (6 bases). CDR3 length: 14 amino acids. The germline CDR1 and CDR2 sequences are SEHNR and FQNEAQ (reference sequence). V was clipped by 3 bases and J by 4 bases, with 11 bases between them. DNA of the CDR3: TGTGCCAGCAGCTTTTCGGGGGACCCAGATACGCAGTATTTT. Translation gives CASSFSGDPDTQYF.

This clonotype appeared a few times. The rearrangement joins TRBV6-1 to TRBJ1-1, with D unresolved. V lost 1 base and J 4 bases, leaving 4 bases between the germline ends. Germline CDR1 is MNHNS and CDR2 is SASEGT. The CDR3 loop spans 12 amino acids. The CDR3 sequence: CASSEVGTEAFF. The CDR3 DNA is TGTGCCAGCAGTGAAGTGGGCACTGAAGCTTTCTTT.

V and J are TRBV25-1 and TRBJ2-1; D is unclear. Trimming removed 7 bases at V and 3 bases at J, with 4 bases between. Looked up from germline, CDR1 is MGHDK and CDR2 is SYGVNS. The CDR3 covers 11 residues. The CDR3 nucleotides are TGTGCCAGCATTTTCTACAATGAGCAGTTCTTC. Residues: CASIFYNEQFF.

Note on this clonotype: This sequence may be a read error, since a much larger clone differs from it by one base. This chain connects TRBV12-3 or TRBV12-4 to TRBJ1-2; D call uncertain. CDR3 length equals 14 residues. The CDR3 reads CARSFQGPYGGYTF. CDR3 DNA: TGTGCCCGCAGCTTCCAAGGACCTTACGGGGGCTACACCTTC.

This clonotype was detected only a few times. J is TRBJ2-5 and V is TRBV7-2; 7 bases agree with TRBD1. Per germline, CDR1 SGHTA and CDR2 FQGNSA. J gave up 2 bases and V 4 bases, and 10 bases lay outside the gene matches. The CDR3 has 16 residues. The chain's CDR3 is CASSSRNRGLQETQYF. CDR3 bases: TGTGCCAGCAGCTCCCGCAACAGGGGCCTACAAGAGACCCAGTACTTC.